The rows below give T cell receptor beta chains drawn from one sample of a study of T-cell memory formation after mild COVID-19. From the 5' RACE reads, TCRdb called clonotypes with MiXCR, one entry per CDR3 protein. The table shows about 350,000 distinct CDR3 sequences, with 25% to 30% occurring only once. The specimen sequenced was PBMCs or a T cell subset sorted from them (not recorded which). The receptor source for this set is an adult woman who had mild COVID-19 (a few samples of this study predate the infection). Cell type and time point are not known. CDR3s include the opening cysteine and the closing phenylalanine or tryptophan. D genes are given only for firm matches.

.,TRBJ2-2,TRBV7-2,CASSLGDWSGGELFF
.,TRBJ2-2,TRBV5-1,CASSRGPAGGELFF
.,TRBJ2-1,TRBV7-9,CASSPDRSINEQFF
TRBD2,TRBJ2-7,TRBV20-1,CSASPSGATYEQYF
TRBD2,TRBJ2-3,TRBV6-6,CASSYPVGSGRNTDTQYF
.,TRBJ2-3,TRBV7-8,CASSWGRGDTQYF
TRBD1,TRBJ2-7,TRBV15,CATSRDRTGGHYEQYF
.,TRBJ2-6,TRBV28,CASSTARPGTGANVLTF
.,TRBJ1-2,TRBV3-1,CASSQTGATGYTF
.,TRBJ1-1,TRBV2,CASTGDPGSTEAFF
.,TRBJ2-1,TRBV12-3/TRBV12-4,CASSRSWNEQFF
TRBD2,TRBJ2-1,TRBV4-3,CASSQDRIGLGNEQFF
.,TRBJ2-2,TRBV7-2,CASSLASGLGREELFF
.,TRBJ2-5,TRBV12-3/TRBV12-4,CASSFGGRGTQYF
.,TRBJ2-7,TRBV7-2,CASSKSGGRTYEQYF
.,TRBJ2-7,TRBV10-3,CAISEATVYEQYF